Sequencing of this T cell receptor beta chain was carried out in a study of response to subunit inactivated influenza vaccine. This clonotype came up a few times. Its antigen is currently unknown. TCRdb passed the RT-PCR reads through MiXCR, listing each CDR3 protein once. The sample lists around 850,000 distinct CDR3 sequences, around a sixth occurring once. The CDR3 is 14 residues long. The V gene lost 10 bases and the J gene lost 0 bases, with 13 bases spanning the gap. Germline CDR1 and CDR2: ENHRY and SYGVKD. Study-wide findings and caveats: Authors suggested each seasonal influenza vaccination recruits few new T cells.

This specimen was PBMCs from blood, taken 5 days after vaccination. The receptor comes from a man over 45 who received an inactivated influenza vaccine. V usage is TRBV10-3 and J usage is TRBJ1-3, with D perhaps TRBD1 (5 bases). DNA of the CDR3: TGTGCCACCTTAGACAGCGTCTCTGGAAACACCATATATTTT. The encoded protein is CATLDSVSGNTIYF.